The clone carrying this T cell receptor (beta chain) was found once. CDR1 is SGHRS, CDR2 YFSETQ, per germline. V lost 0 bases and J 1 base, leaving 13 bases between the germline ends. There are 16 residues in the CDR3. Here immunoSEQ multiplex PCR was the method, and the copy in TCRdb shows in-frame clones only, minus some. Of about 15,000 clones listed, approximately 70% are singletons. This sample is part of a study of memory B cells and T cells in multiple sclerosis. Sequenced sample: memory (CD45RO+) CD4+ T cells from blood. V gene TRBV5-1 combines with J gene TRBJ2-5; D is perhaps TRBD2 (7 bases). The source of this sequence is a human donor with multiple sclerosis. DNA of the CDR3: TGCGCCAGCAGCTTGGGTGGGGGGGCCCCCCAAGAGACCCAGTACTTC. Amino acids: CASSLGGGAPQETQYF.